This T cell receptor beta chain was retrieved from a study of vaccination and CD4 T cells after COVID-19. TCRdb analysed the PCR reads with MiXCR anew, one entry per CDR3 protein. The sample lists 30,000 to 40,000 distinct CDR3 sequences, 36% occurring once. As to time point: late sampling 161 to 241 days after vaccination in a few convalescent patients. This CDR3 is 15 amino acids long. Germline CDR1 and CDR2: SGHTA and FQGNSA. Trimming shortened V by 0 bases and J by 9 bases, and 15 bases separated the two germline ends. This TCR came from a human donor who had recovered from COVID-19. Sequencing used CD4+ T cells from blood, obtained about 7 months after SARS-CoV-2 vaccination. This sequence joins TRBV7-2 and TRBJ1-5; D is possibly TRBD1 (5 bases). Written as DNA, the CDR3 is TGTGCCAGCAGCTTAGCGCCAACAGGCCTGATGCCCCAGCATTTT. Its protein is CASSLAPTGLMPQHF.